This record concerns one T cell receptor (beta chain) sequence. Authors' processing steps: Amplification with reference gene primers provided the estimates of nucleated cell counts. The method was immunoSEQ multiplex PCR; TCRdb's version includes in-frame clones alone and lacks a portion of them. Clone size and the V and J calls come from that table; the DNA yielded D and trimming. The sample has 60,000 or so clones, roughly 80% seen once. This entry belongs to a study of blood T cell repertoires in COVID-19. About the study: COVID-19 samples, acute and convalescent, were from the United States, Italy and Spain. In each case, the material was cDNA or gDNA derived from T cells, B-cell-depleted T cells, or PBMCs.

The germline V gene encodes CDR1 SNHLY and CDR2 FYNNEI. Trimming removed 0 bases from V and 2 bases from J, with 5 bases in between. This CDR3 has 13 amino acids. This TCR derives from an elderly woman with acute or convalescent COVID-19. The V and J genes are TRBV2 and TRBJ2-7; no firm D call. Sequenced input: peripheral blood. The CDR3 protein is CASSEAPAYEQYF. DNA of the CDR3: TGTGCCAGCAGTGAAGCGCCGGCCTACGAGCAGTACTTC.